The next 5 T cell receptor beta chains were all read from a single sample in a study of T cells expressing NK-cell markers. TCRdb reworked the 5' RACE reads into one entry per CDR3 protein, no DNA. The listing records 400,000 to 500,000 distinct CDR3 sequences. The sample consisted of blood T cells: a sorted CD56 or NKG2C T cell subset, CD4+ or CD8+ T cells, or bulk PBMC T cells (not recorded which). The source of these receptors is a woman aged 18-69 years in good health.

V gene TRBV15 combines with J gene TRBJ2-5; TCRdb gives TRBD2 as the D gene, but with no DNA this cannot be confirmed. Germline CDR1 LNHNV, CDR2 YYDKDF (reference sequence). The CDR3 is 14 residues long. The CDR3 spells CATSRNLARETQYF.

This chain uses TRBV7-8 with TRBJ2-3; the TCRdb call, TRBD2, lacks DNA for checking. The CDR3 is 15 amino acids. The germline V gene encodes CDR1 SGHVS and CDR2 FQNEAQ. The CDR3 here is CASSSSGGAADTQYF.

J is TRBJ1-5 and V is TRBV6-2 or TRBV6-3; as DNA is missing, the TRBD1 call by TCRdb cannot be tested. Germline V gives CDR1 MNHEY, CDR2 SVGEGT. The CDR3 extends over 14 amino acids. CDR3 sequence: CATGTGVENQPQHF.

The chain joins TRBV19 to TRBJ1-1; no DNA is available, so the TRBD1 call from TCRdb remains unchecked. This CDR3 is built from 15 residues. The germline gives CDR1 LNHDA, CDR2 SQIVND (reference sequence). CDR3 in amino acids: CASSIGTGMDTEAFF. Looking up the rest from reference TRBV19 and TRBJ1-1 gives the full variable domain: DGGITQSPKYLFRKEGQNVTLSCEQNLNHDAMYWYRQDPGQGLRLIYYSQIVNDFQKGDIAEGYSVSREKKESFPLTVTSAQKNPTAFYLCASSIGTGMDTEAFFGQGTRLTVV.

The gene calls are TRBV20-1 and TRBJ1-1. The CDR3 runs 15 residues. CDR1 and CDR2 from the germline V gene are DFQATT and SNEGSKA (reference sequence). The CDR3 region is CSAKSVVLMNTEAFF.